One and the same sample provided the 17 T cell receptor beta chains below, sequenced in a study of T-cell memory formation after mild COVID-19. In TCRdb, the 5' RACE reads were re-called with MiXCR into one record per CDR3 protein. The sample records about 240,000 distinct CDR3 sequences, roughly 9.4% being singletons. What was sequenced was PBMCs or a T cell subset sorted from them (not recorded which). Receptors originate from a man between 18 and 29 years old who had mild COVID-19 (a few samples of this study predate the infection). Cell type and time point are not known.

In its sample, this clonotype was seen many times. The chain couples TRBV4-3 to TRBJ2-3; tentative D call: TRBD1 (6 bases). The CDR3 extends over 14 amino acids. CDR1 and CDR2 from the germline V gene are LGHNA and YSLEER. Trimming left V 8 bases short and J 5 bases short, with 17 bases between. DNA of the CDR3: TGCGCCAGCGCCTCGAGGGGGATGAGAGATACGCAGTATTTT. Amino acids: CASASRGMRDTQYF.

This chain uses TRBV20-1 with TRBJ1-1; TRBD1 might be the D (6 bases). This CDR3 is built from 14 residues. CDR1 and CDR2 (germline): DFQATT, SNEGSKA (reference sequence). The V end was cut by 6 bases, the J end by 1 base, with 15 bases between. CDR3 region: CSAHGWTENTEAFF. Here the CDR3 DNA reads TGCAGTGCCCACGGTTGGACAGAGAACACTGAAGCTTTCTTT.

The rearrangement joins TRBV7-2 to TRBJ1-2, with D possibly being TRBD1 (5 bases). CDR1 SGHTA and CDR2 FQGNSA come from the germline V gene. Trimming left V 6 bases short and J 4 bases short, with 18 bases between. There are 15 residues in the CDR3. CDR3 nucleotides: TGTGCCAGCAGTCTCGACAGAAGGGACCTCTATGGCTACACCTTC. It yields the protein CASSLDRRDLYGYTF.

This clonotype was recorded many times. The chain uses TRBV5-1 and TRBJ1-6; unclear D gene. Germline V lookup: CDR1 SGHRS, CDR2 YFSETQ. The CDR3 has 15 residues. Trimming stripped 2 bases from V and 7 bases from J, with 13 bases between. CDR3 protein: CASSLLPGRNSPLHF. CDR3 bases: TGCGCCAGCAGCTTACTCCCGGGCCGCAATTCACCCCTCCACTTT.

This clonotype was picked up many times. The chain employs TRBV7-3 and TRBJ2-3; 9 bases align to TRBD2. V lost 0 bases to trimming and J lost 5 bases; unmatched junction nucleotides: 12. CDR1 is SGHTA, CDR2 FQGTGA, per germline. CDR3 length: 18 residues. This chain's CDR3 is CASSLTVRRAGGVDTQYF. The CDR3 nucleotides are TGTGCCAGCAGCTTAACGGTCCGGAGAGCGGGGGGTGTAGATACGCAGTATTTT.

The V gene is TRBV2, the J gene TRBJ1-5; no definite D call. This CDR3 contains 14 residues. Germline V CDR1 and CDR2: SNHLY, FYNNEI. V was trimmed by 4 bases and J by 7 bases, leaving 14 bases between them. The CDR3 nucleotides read TGTGCCAGCAGTGTTATAGACGCTGAGCAGCCCCAGCATTTT. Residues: CASSVIDAEQPQHF. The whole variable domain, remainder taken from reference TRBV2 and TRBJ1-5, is EPEVTQTPSHQVTQMGQEVILRCVPISNHLYFYWYRQILGQKVEFLVSFYNNEISEKSEIFDDQFSVERPDGSNFTLKIRSTKLEDSAMYFCASSVIDAEQPQHFGDGTRLSIL.

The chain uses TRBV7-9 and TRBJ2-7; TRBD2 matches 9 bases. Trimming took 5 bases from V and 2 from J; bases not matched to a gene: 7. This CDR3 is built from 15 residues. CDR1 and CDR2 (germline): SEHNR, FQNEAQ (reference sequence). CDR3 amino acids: CASSLSGGSTYEQYF. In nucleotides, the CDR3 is TGTGCCAGCAGCCTCAGCGGGGGGTCAACCTACGAGCAGTACTTC.

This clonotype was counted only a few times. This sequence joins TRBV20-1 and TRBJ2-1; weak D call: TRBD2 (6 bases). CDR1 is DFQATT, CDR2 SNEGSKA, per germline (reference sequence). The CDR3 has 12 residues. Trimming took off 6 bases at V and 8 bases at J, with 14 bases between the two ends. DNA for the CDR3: TGCAGTGCCAACGGGCGGGGCGATGAGCAGTTCTTC. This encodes CSANGRGDEQFF.

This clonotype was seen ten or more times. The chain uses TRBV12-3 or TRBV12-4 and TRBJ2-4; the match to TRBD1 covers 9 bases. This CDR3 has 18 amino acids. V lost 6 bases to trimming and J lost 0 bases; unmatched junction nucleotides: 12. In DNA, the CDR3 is TGTGCCAGCAGCACCGGGACAGGGAGAAGGTTAGCCAAAAACATTCAGTACTTC. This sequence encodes CASSTGTGRRLAKNIQYF.

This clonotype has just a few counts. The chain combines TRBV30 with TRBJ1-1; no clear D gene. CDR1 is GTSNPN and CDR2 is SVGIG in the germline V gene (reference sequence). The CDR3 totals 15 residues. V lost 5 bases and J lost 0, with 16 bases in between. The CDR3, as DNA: TGTGCCTGGGTACGGGTTTCGGGAATGAACACTGAAGCTTTCTTT. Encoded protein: CAWVRVSGMNTEAFF.

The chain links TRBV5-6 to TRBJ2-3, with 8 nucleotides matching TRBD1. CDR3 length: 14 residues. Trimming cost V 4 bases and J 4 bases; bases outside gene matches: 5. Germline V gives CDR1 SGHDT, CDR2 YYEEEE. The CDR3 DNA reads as TGTGCCAGCAGCCCCCAGGGGGCATCAGATACGCAGTATTTT. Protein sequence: CASSPQGASDTQYF.

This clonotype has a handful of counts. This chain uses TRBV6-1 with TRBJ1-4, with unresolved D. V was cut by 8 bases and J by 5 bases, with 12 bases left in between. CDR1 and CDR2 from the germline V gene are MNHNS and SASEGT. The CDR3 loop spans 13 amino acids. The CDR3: CASLGRLNEKLFF. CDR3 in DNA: TGTGCCAGCCTGGGTAGGCTGAATGAAAAACTGTTTTTT.

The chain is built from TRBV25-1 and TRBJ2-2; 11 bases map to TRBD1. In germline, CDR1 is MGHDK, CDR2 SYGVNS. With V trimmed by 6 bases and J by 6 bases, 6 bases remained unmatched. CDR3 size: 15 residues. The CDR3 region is CASRRTGGAPGELFF. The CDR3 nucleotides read TGTGCCAGCAGGAGGACAGGGGGCGCGCCCGGGGAGCTGTTTTTT.

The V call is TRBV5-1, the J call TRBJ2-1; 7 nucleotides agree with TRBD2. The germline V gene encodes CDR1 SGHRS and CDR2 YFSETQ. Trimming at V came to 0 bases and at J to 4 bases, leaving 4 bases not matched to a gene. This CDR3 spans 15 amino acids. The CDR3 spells CASSLEIAGYNEQFF. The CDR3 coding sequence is TGCGCCAGCAGCTTGGAGATAGCGGGTTACAATGAGCAGTTCTTC.

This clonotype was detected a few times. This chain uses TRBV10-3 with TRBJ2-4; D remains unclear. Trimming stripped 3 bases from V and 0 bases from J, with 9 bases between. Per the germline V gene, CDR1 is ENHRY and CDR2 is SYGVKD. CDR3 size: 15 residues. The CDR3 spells CAISDLGEAKNIQYF. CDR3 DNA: TGTGCCATCAGTGACCTGGGCGAAGCCAAAAACATTCAGTACTTC.

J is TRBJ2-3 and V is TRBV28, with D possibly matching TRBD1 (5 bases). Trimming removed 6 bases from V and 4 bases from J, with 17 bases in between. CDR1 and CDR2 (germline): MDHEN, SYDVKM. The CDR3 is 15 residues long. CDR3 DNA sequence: TGTGCCAGCAGAAGCAGGGAAGGGGCAGCAGATACGCAGTATTTT. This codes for CASRSREGAADTQYF.

The DNA of the CDR3 is TGTGCCAGCAGAGGTTGGGGCACAGATACGCAGTATTTT. Its protein product is CASRGWGTDTQYF. The rearrangement joins TRBV3-1 to TRBJ2-3; no firm D call. V shed 6 bases and J shed 1 base, with 8 bases lying between them. The germline gives CDR1 LGHDT, CDR2 YNNKEL (reference sequence). The CDR3 loop spans 13 amino acids.